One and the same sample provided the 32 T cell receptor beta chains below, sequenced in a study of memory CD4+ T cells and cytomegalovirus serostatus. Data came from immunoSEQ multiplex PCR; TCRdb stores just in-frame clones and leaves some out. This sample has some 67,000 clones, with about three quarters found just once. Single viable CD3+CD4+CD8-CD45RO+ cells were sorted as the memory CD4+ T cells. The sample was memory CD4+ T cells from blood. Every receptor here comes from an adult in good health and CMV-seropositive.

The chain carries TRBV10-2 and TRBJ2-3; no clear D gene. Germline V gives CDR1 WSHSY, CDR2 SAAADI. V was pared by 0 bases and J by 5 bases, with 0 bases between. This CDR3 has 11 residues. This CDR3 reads CASSESDTQYF. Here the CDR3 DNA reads TGCGCCAGCAGTGAGTCAGATACGCAGTATTTT.

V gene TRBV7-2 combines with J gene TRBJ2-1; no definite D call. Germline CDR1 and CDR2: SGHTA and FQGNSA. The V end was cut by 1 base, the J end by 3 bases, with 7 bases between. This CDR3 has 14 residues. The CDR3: CASSLETVYNEQFF. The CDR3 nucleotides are TGTGCCAGCAGCTTAGAGACCGTCTACAATGAGCAGTTCTTC.

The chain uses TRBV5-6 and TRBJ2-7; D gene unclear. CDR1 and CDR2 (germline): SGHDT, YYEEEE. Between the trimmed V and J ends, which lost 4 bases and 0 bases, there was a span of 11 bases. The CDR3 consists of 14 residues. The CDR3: CASSPTWTSYEQYF. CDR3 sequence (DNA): TGTGCCAGCAGCCCAACTTGGACCTCCTACGAGCAGTACTTC.

The CDR3 DNA reads as TGTGCCTGGATTCCCAGGGAAAGCGGCTATGGCTACACCTTC. Amino acids: CAWIPRESGYGYTF. The chain links TRBV30 to TRBJ1-2; D possibly corresponds to TRBD1 (5 bases). Trimming cost V 4 bases and J 4 bases, with 16 bases left between them. This CDR3 is built from 14 residues. Germline CDR1 is GTSNPN and CDR2 is SVGIG (reference sequence).

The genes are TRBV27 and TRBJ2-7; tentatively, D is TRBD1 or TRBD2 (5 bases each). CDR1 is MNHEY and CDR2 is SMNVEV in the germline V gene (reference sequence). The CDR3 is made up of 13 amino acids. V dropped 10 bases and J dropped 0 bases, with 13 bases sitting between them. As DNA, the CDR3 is TGTGCCACCGGTGGGGGTCTCTCCTACGAGCAGTACTTC. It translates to CATGGGLSYEQYF.

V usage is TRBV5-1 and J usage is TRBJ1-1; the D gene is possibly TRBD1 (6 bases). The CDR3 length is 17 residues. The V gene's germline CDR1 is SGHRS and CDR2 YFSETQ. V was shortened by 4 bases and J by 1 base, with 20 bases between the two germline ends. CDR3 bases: TGCGCCAGCAGCGATTACAGGGTCGGGGTGGCGAACACTGAAGCTTTCTTT. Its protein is CASSDYRVGVANTEAFF.

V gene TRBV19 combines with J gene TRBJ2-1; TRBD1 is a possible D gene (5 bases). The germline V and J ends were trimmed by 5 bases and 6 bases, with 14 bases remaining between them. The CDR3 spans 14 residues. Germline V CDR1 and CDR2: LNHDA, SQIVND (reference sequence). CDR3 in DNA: TGTGCCAGTAGTGACAGCCGACGGAGCAATGAGCAGTTCTTC. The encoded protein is CASSDSRRSNEQFF. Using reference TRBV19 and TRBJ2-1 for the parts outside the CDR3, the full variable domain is DGGITQSPKYLFRKEGQNVTLSCEQNLNHDAMYWYRQDPGQGLRLIYYSQIVNDFQKGDIAEGYSVSREKKESFPLTVTSAQKNPTAFYLCASSDSRRSNEQFFGPGTRLTVL.

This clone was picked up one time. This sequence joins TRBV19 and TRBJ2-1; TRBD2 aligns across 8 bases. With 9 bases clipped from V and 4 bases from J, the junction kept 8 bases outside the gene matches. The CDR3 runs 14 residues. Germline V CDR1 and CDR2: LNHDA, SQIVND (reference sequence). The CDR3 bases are TGTGCCAGCGGGAGGGGGGCTACATACAATGAGCAGTTCTTC. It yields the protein CASGRGATYNEQFF.

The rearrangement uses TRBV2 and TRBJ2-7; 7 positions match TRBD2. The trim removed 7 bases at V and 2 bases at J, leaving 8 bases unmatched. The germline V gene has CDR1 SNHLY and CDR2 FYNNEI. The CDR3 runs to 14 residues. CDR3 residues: CASTRSAGAYEQYF. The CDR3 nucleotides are TGTGCCAGCACCCGATCGGCGGGAGCCTACGAGCAGTACTTC.

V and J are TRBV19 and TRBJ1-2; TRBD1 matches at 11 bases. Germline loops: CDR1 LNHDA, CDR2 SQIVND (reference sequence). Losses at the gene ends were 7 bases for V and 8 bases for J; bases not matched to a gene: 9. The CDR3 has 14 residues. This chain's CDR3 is CASTPWDRGDGYTF. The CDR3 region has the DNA TGTGCCAGTACCCCTTGGGACAGGGGGGACGGCTACACCTTC.

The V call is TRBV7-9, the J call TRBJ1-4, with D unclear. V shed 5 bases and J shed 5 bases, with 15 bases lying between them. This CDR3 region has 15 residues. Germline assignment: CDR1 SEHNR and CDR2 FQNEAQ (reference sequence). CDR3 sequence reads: CASSGYEGPNEKLFF. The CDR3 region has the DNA TGTGCCAGCAGCGGTTACGAAGGGCCAAATGAAAAACTGTTTTTT.

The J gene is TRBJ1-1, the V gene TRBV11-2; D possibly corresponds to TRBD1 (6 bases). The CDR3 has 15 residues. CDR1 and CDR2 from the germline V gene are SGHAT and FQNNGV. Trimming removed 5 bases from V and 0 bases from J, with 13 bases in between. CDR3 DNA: TGTGCCAGCAGCCCAAGGACAGCCATGAACACTGAAGCTTTCTTT. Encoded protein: CASSPRTAMNTEAFF. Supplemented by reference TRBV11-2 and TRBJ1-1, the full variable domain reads EAGVAQSPRYKIIEKRQSVAFWCNPISGHATLYWYQQILGQGPKLLIQFQNNGVVDDSQLPKDRFSAERLKGVDSTLKIQPAKLEDSAVYLCASSPRTAMNTEAFFGQGTRLTVV.

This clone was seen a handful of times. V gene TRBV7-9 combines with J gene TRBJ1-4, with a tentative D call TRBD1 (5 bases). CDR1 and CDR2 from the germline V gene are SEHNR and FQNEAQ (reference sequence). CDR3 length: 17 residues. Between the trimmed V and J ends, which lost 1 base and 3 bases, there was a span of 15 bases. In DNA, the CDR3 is TGTGCCAGCAGCTTAGGAAGGCAGGGCTCTTCTAATGAAAAACTGTTTTTT. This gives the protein CASSLGRQGSSNEKLFF.

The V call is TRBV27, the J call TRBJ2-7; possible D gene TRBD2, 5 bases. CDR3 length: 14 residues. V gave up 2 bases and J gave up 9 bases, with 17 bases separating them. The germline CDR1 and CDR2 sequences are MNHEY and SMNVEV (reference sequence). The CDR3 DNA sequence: TGTGCCAGCAGTTTAAACTCCGGTGGAGGTGGGCAGTACTTC. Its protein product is CASSLNSGGGGQYF.

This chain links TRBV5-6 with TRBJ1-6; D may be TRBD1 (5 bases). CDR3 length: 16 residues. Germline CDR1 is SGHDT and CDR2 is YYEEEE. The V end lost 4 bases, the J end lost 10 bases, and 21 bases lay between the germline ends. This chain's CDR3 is CASSKPPGPWGSPLHF. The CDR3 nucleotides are TGTGCCAGCAGCAAACCACCGGGACCTTGGGGCTCACCCCTCCACTTT. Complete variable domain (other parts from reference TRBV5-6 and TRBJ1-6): DAGVTQSPTHLIKTRGQQVTLRCSPKSGHDTVSWYQQALGQGPQFIFQYYEEEERQRGNFPDRFSGHQFPNYSSELNVNALLLGDSALYLCASSKPPGPWGSPLHFGNGTRLTVT.

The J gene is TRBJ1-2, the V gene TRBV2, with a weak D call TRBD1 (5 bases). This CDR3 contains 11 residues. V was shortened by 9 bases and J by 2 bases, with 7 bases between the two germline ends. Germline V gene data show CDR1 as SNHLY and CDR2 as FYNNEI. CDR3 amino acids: CARDSNYGYTF. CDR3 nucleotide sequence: TGTGCCAGAGACAGCAACTATGGCTACACCTTC.

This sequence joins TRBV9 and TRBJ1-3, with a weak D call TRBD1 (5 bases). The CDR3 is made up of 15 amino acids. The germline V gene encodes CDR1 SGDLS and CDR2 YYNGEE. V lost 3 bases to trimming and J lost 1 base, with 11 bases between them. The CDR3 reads CASSGGRPSGNTIYF. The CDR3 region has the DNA TGTGCCAGCAGCGGGGGCAGGCCTTCTGGAAACACCATATATTTT.

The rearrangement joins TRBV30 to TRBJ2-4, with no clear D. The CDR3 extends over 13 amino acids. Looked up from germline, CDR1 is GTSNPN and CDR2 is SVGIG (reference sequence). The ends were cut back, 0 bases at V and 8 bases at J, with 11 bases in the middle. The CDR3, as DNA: TGTGCCTGGAGTGTATATGGGAACGACATTCAGTACTTC. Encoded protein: CAWSVYGNDIQYF.

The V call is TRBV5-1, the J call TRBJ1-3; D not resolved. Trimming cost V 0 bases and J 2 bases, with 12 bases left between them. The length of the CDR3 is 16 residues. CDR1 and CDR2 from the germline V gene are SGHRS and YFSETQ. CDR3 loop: CASSLDLGIPGNTIYF. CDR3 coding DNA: TGCGCCAGCAGCTTGGACTTGGGGATACCTGGAAACACCATATATTTT.

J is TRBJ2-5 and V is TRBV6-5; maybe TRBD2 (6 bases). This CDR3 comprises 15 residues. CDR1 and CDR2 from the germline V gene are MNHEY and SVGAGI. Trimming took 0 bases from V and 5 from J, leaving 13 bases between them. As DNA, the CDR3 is TGTGCCAGCAGTTACTCAAGAGGACTACCTGAGACCCAGTACTTC. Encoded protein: CASSYSRGLPETQYF.

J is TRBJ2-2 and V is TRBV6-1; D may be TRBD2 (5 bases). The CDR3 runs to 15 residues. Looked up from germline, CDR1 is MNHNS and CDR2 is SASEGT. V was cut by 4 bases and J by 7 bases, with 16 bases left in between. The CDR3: CASSGRGIYSGELFF. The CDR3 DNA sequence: TGTGCCAGCAGTGGACGAGGGATTTATAGCGGGGAGCTGTTTTTT.

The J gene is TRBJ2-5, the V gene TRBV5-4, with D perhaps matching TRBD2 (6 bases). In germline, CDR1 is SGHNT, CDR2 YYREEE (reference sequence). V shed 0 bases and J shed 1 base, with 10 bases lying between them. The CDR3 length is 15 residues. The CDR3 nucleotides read TGTGCCAGCAGCTTGGTTGGCGGGGTCCAAGAGACCCAGTACTTC. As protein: CASSLVGGVQETQYF.

The CDR3 reads CAWSLGGRYEQYF. CDR3 in DNA: TGTGCCTGGAGTTTGGGCGGGAGATACGAGCAGTACTTC. The rearrangement uses TRBV30 and TRBJ2-7, with TRBD2 identical over 7 bases. There are 13 residues in the CDR3. Unmatched junction bases numbered 5, after V lost 2 bases and J lost 4 bases. Germline assignment: CDR1 GTSNPN and CDR2 SVGIG (reference sequence). The full variable domain, rest sourced from reference TRBV30 and TRBJ2-7, is SQTIHQWPATLVQPVGSPLSLECTVEGTSNPNLYWYRQAAGRGLQLLFYSVGIGQISSEVPQNLSASRPQDRQFILSSKKLLLSDSGFYLCAWSLGGRYEQYFGPGTRLTVT.

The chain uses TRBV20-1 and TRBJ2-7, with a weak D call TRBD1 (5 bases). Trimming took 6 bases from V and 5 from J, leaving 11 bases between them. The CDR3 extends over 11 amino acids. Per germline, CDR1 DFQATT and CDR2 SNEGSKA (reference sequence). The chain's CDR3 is CSATQDHEQYF. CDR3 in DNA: TGCAGTGCAACACAGGATCACGAGCAGTACTTC.

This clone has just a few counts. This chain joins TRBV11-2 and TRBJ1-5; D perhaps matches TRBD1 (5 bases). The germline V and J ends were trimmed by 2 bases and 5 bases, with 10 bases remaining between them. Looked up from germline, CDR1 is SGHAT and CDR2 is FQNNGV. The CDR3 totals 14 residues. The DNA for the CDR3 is TGTGCCAGCAGCTTAATGGGGGGGGATCAGCCCCAGCATTTT. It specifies CASSLMGGDQPQHF.

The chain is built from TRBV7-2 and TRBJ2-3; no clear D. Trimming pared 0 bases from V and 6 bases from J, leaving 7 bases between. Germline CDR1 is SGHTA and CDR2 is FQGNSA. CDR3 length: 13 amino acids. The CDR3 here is CASSLAGYDTQYF. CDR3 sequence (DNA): TGTGCCAGCAGCTTAGCGGGTTACGATACGCAGTATTTT.

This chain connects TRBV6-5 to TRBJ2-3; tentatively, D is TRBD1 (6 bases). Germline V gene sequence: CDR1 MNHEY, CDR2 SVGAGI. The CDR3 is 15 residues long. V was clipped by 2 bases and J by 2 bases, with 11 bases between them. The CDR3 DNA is TGTGCCAGCAGTTACGCCGGACAGAACACAGATACGCAGTATTTT. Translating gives CASSYAGQNTDTQYF.

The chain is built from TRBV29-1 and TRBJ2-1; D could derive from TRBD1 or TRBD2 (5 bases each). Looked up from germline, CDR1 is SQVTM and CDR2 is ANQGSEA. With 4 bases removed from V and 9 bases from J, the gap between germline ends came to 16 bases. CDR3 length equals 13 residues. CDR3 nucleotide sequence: TGCAGCGTTGCGGGGACCCCTCGGGGTGAGCAGTTCTTC. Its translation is CSVAGTPRGEQFF.

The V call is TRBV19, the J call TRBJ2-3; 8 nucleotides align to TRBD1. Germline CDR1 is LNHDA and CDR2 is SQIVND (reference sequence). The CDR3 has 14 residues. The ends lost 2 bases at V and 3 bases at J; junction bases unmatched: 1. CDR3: CASSIQGATDTQYF. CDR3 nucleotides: TGTGCCAGTAGTATACAGGGGGCAACAGATACGCAGTATTTT. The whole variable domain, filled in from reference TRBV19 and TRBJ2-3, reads DGGITQSPKYLFRKEGQNVTLSCEQNLNHDAMYWYRQDPGQGLRLIYYSQIVNDFQKGDIAEGYSVSREKKESFPLTVTSAQKNPTAFYLCASSIQGATDTQYFGPGTRLTVL.

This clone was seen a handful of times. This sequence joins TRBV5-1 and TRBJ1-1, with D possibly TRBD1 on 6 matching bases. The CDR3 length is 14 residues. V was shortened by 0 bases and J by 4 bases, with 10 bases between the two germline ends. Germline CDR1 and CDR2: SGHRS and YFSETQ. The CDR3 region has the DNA TGCGCCAGCAGCTTGGACCAGGGGACCACTGAAGCTTTCTTT. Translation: CASSLDQGTTEAFF.

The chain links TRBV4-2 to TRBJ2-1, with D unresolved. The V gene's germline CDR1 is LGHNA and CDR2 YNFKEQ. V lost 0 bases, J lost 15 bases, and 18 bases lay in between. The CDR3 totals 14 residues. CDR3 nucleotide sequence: TGTGCCAGCAGCCAAGATGGCCCTGGTGCGGTCTGGTTCTTC. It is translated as CASSQDGPGAVWFF.

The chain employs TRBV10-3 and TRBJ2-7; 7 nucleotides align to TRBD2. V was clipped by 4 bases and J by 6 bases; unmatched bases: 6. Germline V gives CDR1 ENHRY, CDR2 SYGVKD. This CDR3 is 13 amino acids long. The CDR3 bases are TGTGCCATCAGTGTTGGCGGGAGTATCGAGCAGTACTTC. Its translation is CAISVGGSIEQYF.